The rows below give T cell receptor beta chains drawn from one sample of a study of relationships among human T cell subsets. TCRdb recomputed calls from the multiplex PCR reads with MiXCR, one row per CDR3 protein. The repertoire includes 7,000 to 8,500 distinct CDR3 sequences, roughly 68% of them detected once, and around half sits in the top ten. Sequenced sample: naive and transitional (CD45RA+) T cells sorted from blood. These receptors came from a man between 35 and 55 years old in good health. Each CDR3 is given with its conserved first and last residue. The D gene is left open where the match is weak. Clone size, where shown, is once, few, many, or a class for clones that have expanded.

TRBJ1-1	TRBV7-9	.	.	TGTGCCAGCAGCGGGCAGCCCGAAGCTTTCTTT	CASSGQPEAFF
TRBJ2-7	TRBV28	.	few	TGTGCCAGCAGTTCACGCTACGAGCAGTACTTC	CASSSRYEQYF
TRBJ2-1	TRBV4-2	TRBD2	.	TGTGCCAGCAGCCAATTAGGGACTAGCGGGGCGTACAATGAGCAGTTCTTC	CASSQLGTSGAYNEQFF
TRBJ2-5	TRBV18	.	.	TGTGCCAGCTCACCAGGGAATACGAAGACCCAGTACTTC	CASSPGNTKTQYF
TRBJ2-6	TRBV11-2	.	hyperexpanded	TGTGCCAGCAGCTTTGGGCAGGGGCCCAATCCAGGGGCCAACGTCCTGACTTTC	CASSFGQGPNPGANVLTF
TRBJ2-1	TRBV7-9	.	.	TGTGCCAGCAGCTTGCTCCAGAAAAATGAGCAGTTCTTC	CASSLLQKNEQFF
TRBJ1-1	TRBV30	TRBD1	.	TGTGCCTGGGGCGGACAGGTGGGGACTGAAGCTTTCTTT	CAWGGQVGTEAFF
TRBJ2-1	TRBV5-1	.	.	TGCGCCAGCGTTTTCCTAGGAGGCTCCTACAATGAGCAGTTCTTC	CASVFLGGSYNEQFF
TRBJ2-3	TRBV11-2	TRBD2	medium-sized	TGTGCCAGCAGCCTAACGGGACTAGCGGGAGTGTATGGGAGCACAGATACGCAGTATTTT	CASSLTGLAGVYGSTDTQYF
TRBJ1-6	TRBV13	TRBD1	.	TGTGCCAGCAGTCGACAGGGTTCGGGTAGTTCACCCCTCCACTTT	CASSRQGSGSSPLHF
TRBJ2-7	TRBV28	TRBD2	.	TGTGCCAGCAGCTTGAATAGCGGGGCCAGCTCCTACGAGCAGTACTTC	CASSLNSGASSYEQYF
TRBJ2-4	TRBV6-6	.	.	TGTGCCAGCAGTTACCCGGCTAGCTCCAAAAACATTCAGTACTTC	CASSYPASSKNIQYF
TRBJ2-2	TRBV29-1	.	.	TGCAGCGTTGAGCGTTCGGGGTCAATTGGGGAGCTGTTTTTT	CSVERSGSIGELFF
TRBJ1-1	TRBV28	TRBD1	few	TGTGCCAGCAAATTGACAGGGGGAAAGACTGAAGCTTTCTTT	CASKLTGGKTEAFF
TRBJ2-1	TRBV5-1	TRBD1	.	TGCGCCAGCACCGGACAGGGGGCATCTGAGCAGTTCTTC	CASTGQGASEQFF
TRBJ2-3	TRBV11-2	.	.	TGTGCCAGCAGCTTAGGCCCGGGGAGCTATGCAGATACGCAGTATTTT	CASSLGPGSYADTQYF
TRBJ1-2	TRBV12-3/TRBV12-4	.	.	TGTGCCAGCACTCTCGACCGGGGCCATTATGGCTACACCTTC	CASTLDRGHYGYTF
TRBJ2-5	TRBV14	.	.	TGTGCCAGCAGCCAAGATATCAGGGGATCCCAAGAGACCCAGTACTTC	CASSQDIRGSQETQYF
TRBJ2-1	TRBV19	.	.	TGTGCCAGTACCCCCGAGGGTAAGCGGGAGCAGTTCTTC	CASTPEGKREQFF
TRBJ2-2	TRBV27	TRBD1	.	TGTGCCAGCAGTTGGATTGGACAGGACACCGGGGAGCTGTTTTTT	CASSWIGQDTGELFF
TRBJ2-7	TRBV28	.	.	TGTGCCAGCAATGAGGGGGGGCCTTCCTACGAGCAGTACTTC	CASNEGGPSYEQYF
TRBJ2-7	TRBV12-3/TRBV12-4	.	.	TGTGCCAGCGGGCAGGGGTACTACGAGCAGTACTTC	CASGQGYYEQYF
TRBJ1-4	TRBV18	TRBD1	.	TGTGCCAGCTCACGATACCGGGACAGGGTTAATGAAAAACTGTTTTTT	CASSRYRDRVNEKLFF
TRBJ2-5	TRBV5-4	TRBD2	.	TGCGCCAGCAGCTTACCGGGACTAGCGGGGGGGCGAGAGACCCAGTACTTC	CASSLPGLAGGRETQYF
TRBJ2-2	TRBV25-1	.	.	TGTGCCAGCGCGGCCGGGGAGCTGTTTTTT	CASAAGELFF
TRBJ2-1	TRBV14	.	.	TGTGCCAGCAGCCAAGATCCGGGGTTAGACAATGAGCAGTTCTTC	CASSQDPGLDNEQFF
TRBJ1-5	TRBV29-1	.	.	TGCAGCGATCAGCCCCAGCATTTT	CSDQPQHF
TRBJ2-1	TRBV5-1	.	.	TGCGCCAGCAGTCCGCGAGGGGGGGGCGTTTGGCAGTACAATGAGCAGTTCTTC	CASSPRGGGVWQYNEQFF
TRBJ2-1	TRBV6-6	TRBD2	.	TGTGCCAGCAGTTACTCGAGGTCGGGAGGATTTAGTGAGCAGTTCTTC	CASSYSRSGGFSEQFF
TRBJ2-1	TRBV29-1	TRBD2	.	TGCAGCGTTGGACTAGCGGGAGATGAGCAGTTCTTC	CSVGLAGDEQFF
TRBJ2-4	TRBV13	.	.	TGTGCCAGCAGCTTAACCGGGAGTAGCAAGAATGCCAAAAACATTCAGTACTTC	CASSLTGSSKNAKNIQYF
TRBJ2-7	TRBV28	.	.	TGTGCCAGCAGTGGGGTAGGCGAGCAGTACTTC	CASSGVGEQYF
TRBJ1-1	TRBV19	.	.	TGTGCCAGTAGTACCGACAGTATGAACACTGAAGCTTTCTTT	CASSTDSMNTEAFF
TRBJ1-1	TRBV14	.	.	TGTGCCAGCAGCCAAGATCGGGACCTGAGCGCTTTCTTT	CASSQDRDLSAFF
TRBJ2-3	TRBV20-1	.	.	TGCAGTGCTAGGGCGGACATGACAGATACGCAGTATTTT	CSARADMTDTQYF
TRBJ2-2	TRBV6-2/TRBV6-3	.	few	TGTGCCAGCAGTTACTCGTTCGGGGGAGGAGCCGGGGAGCTGTTTTTT	CASSYSFGGGAGELFF
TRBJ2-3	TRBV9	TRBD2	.	TGTGCCAGCAGCGAGGGACTAGCCACAGATACGCAGTATTTT	CASSEGLATDTQYF
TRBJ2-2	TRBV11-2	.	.	TGTGCCAGCAGCTTTTCCAGCCCAGGGACCGGGGAGCTGTTTTTT	CASSFSSPGTGELFF
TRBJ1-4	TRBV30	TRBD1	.	TGTGCCTGGATGGGACAGAATGAAAAACTGTTTTTT	CAWMGQNEKLFF
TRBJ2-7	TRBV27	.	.	TGTGCCAGCAGTTTATTTTCTGAATCCCACGAGCAGTACTTC	CASSLFSESHEQYF
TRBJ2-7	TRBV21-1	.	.	TGTGCCAGCAGCAAAGCCCGGGACTTTAAACAGTACTTC	CASSKARDFKQYF
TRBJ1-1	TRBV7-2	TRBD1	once	TGTGCCAGCAGCTTAGGGACAGGGGGCGACCTGAGCACTGAAGCTTTCTTT	CASSLGTGGDLSTEAFF
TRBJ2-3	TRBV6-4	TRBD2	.	TGTGCCAGCAGTCTCGTTAGCGGGGGTTCAGATACGCAGTATTTT	CASSLVSGGSDTQYF
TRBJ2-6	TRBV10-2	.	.	TGCGCCAGCTTAATGGCAGAGTCTGGGGCCAACGTCCTGACTTTC	CASLMAESGANVLTF